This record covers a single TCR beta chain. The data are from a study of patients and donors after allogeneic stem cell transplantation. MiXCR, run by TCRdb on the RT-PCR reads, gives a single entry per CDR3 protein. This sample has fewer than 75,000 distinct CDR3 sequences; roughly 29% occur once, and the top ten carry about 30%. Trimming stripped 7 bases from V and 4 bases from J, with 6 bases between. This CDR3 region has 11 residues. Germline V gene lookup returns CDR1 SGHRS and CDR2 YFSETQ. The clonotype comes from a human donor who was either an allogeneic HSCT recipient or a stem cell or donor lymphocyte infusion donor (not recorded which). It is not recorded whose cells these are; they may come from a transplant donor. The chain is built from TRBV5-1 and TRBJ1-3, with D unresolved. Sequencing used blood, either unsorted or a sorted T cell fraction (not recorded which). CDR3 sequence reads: CASAAGNTIYF. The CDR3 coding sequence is TGCGCCAGCGCGGCAGGAAACACCATATATTTT.